A single sample gave rise to the 27 T cell receptor beta chains below, sequenced in a study of neoadjuvant anti-PD-1 for oral cavity cancer. Sequencing was performed with immunoSEQ multiplex PCR; in TCRdb, only in-frame clones are kept and a portion is missing. The data contain approximately 15,000 clones, roughly 41% of them singletons. Time point reported: after neoadjuvant nivolumab, at surgical resection. Sequencing was performed on tumor tissue, taken after nivolumab (anti-PD-1) treatment. The source is a person between 40 and 79 years old with oral cavity squamous cell carcinoma.

The chain combines TRBV7-2 with TRBJ1-2, with 8 bases identical to TRBD1. J was trimmed by 7 bases and V by 1 base; bases with no gene match: 11. This CDR3 has 16 amino acids. Germline V gene data show CDR1 as SGHTA and CDR2 as FQGNSA. The CDR3 sequence: CASSLDSGSDRAGYTF. Here the CDR3 DNA reads TGTGCCAGCAGCTTAGATAGCGGGTCGGACAGGGCTGGCTACACCTTC.

V usage is TRBV7-2 and J usage is TRBJ2-7, with D tentatively TRBD1 or TRBD2 (5 bases each). The CDR3 totals 14 residues. V was cut by 2 bases and J by 6 bases, with 14 bases left in between. The V gene's germline CDR1 is SGHTA and CDR2 FQGNSA. The chain's CDR3 is CASSLPREGVEQYF. CDR3 sequence (DNA): TGTGCCAGCAGCTTACCCCGGGAAGGGGTCGAGCAGTACTTC.

The chain has TRBV7-6 and TRBJ2-7; D is undetermined. This CDR3 region has 15 residues. V was trimmed by 5 bases and J by 3 bases, leaving 17 bases between them. CDR1 and CDR2 from the germline V gene are SGHVS and FNYEAQ. The CDR3 sequence is CASSLAIGWSYEQYF. CDR3 nucleotides: TGTGCCAGCAGCCTGGCAATAGGGTGGAGCTACGAGCAGTACTTC.

This clone has more than one count but fewer than ten. The chain is built from TRBV6-1 and TRBJ1-1, with D hard to call. Trimming shortened V by 1 base and J by 4 bases, and 7 bases separated the two germline ends. Per germline, CDR1 MNHNS and CDR2 SASEGT. CDR3 length equals 13 residues. This CDR3 is CASSEGGGTEAFF. DNA of the CDR3: TGTGCCAGCAGTGAAGGGGGAGGCACTGAAGCTTTCTTT.

The V and J genes are TRBV11-3 and TRBJ2-2; 7 bases fit TRBD2. CDR1 and CDR2 (germline): SGHNT, YENEEA. This CDR3 has 14 amino acids. Trimming at V came to 5 bases and at J to 4 bases, leaving 4 bases not matched to a gene. The CDR3 loop is CASSAGRRTGELFF. CDR3 coding DNA: TGTGCCAGCAGCGCCGGGAGGCGCACCGGGGAGCTGTTTTTT.

The rearrangement joins TRBV6-5 to TRBJ1-6, with D perhaps TRBD1 (6 bases). The CDR3 consists of 14 residues. CDR1 is MNHEY and CDR2 is SVGAGI in the germline V gene. V shed 0 bases and J shed 10 bases, with 10 bases lying between them. CDR3 nucleotide sequence: TGTGCCAGCAGTTACTCGACAGGCCCGTCACCCCTCCACTTT. Translation: CASSYSTGPSPLHF.

The V and J genes are TRBV28 and TRBJ1-5; 8 nucleotides match TRBD1. The CDR3 loop spans 14 amino acids. Per the germline V gene, CDR1 is MDHEN and CDR2 is SYDVKM. The ends lost 6 bases at V and 9 bases at J; junction bases unmatched: 10. For the CDR3, the DNA is TGTGCCAGCAGACGAACAGGGGGTGGGATGCCCCAGCATTTT. Protein product: CASRRTGGGMPQHF.

J is TRBJ2-1 and V is TRBV7-3, with 8 positions matching TRBD2. Germline assignment: CDR1 SGHTA and CDR2 FQGTGA. The junction had 16 bases not matched to a gene; V was cut back by 3 bases and J by 12 bases. This CDR3 is 16 amino acids long. CDR3 DNA: TGTGCCAGCAGCTTCGGGACTAGAGTACCCTTTGAGGGGCAGTTCTTC. Its translation is CASSFGTRVPFEGQFF.

This clone was seen repeatedly, ten times or more. The chain recombines TRBV6-5 with TRBJ2-7; 9 nucleotides match TRBD1. This CDR3 spans 13 amino acids. V lost 5 bases, J lost 3 bases, and 2 bases stayed unmatched. The germline V gene encodes CDR1 MNHEY and CDR2 SVGAGI. CDR3 region: CASSQDRGYEQYF. CDR3 in DNA: TGTGCCAGCAGTCAGGACAGGGGCTACGAGCAGTACTTC.

This chain links TRBV9 with TRBJ1-4; D is perhaps TRBD1 (6 bases). Per germline, CDR1 SGDLS and CDR2 YYNGEE. This CDR3 has 15 amino acids. V lost 2 bases and J 4 bases, leaving 12 bases between the germline ends. The chain's CDR3 is CASSVQGTYNEKLFF. The CDR3 DNA reads as TGTGCCAGCAGCGTTCAGGGGACATATAATGAAAAACTGTTTTTT.

This clone has a handful of counts. The gene calls are TRBV27 and TRBJ1-2; TRBD1 is a possible D gene (6 bases). Between the trimmed V and J ends, which lost 4 bases and 2 bases, there was a span of 17 bases. The CDR3 consists of 16 residues. Germline V gene sequence: CDR1 MNHEY, CDR2 SMNVEV (reference sequence). CDR3 sequence: CASSSSRTDRNYGYTF. The CDR3 DNA sequence: TGTGCCAGCAGTTCTTCACGGACAGACAGGAACTATGGCTACACCTTC.

This clone was seen only a few times. This chain uses TRBV18 with TRBJ2-3; D is possibly TRBD2 (6 bases). Trimming shortened V by 5 bases and J by 5 bases, and 17 bases separated the two germline ends. Germline CDR1 KGHSH, CDR2 LQKENI. The CDR3 has 15 residues. The CDR3 here is CASSYTGDGLDTQYF. The CDR3 DNA reads TGTGCCAGCTCATACACGGGAGATGGATTAGATACGCAGTATTTT.

The CDR3 DNA follows: TGTGCCAGCAGTTATGGTTCCGATCCAGGACAGCCCCAGCATTTT. Amino acid sequence: CASSYGSDPGQPQHF. V usage is TRBV6-6 and J usage is TRBJ1-5; D uncertain. The CDR3 sequence is 15 residues long. Deletions cut 3 bases from V and 7 bases from J, with 16 bases between. From germline, CDR1 is MNHNY and CDR2 SVGAGI (reference sequence).

V and J are TRBV7-2 and TRBJ2-7; possibly TRBD2 for D (6 bases). Germline V CDR1 and CDR2: SGHTA, FQGNSA. The V end was cut by 1 base, the J end by 3 bases, with 7 bases between. The CDR3 covers 13 residues. The CDR3 spells CASSLVGGYEQYF. The CDR3 DNA is TGTGCCAGCAGCTTAGTGGGGGGCTACGAGCAGTACTTC.

V gene TRBV2 combines with J gene TRBJ1-2; D is uncertain. Germline-derived CDR1 and CDR2 are SNHLY and FYNNEI. The CDR3 loop spans 13 amino acids. V gave up 3 bases and J gave up 4 bases, with 9 bases separating them. As DNA, the CDR3 is TGTGCCAGCAGTGACGGTCTTGGCTATGGCTACACCTTC. This gives the protein CASSDGLGYGYTF.

The chain recombines TRBV5-6 with TRBJ2-6; 10 nucleotides match TRBD1. This CDR3 spans 16 amino acids. Losses at the gene ends were 4 bases for V and 3 bases for J; bases not matched to a gene: 4. CDR1 and CDR2 (germline): SGHDT, YYEEEE. The CDR3 loop reads CASSRQGADGANVLTF. The CDR3 nucleotides are TGTGCCAGCAGCCGACAGGGGGCGGATGGGGCCAACGTCCTGACTTTC.

Here the CDR3 reads CASSGGPPSIHEQYF. As DNA, the CDR3 is TGTGCCAGCAGCGGGGGCCCCCCGAGTATCCACGAGCAGTACTTC. The genes are TRBV27 and TRBJ2-7; D tentatively reads TRBD1 or TRBD2 (6 bases each). The CDR3 length is 15 residues. Germline V gives CDR1 MNHEY, CDR2 SMNVEV (reference sequence). Deletions cut 6 bases from V and 5 bases from J, with 20 bases between.

Here the CDR3 DNA reads TGTGCCAGCTCACCACCACCTGGTTTCGGGATCGAAAAACTGTTTTTT. This gives the protein CASSPPPGFGIEKLFF. The chain joins TRBV18 to TRBJ1-4; D call uncertain. Per germline, CDR1 KGHSH and CDR2 LQKENI. The CDR3 has 16 amino acids. V lost 0 bases to trimming and J lost 8 bases, with 16 bases between them.

This clone was seen more than once but under ten times. The chain employs TRBV25-1 and TRBJ1-3; the D gene is possibly TRBD1 (5 bases). Trimming left V 2 bases short and J 1 base short, with 9 bases between. This CDR3 is 15 amino acids long. Looked up from germline, CDR1 is MGHDK and CDR2 is SYGVNS. CDR3 DNA sequence: TGTGCCAGCAGTGAAGGGGCGATATCTGGAAACACCATATATTTT. The encoded protein is CASSEGAISGNTIYF. Full variable domain (rest looked up from reference TRBV25-1 and TRBJ1-3): EADIYQTPRYLVIGTGKKITLECSQTMGHDKMYWYQQDPGMELHLIHYSYGVNSTEKGDLSSESTVSRIRTEHFPLTLESARPSHTSQYLCASSEGAISGNTIYFGEGSWLTVV.

The chain combines TRBV19 with TRBJ1-5; no clear D gene. This CDR3 is built from 14 residues. CDR1 is LNHDA, CDR2 SQIVND, per germline (reference sequence). Trimming removed 7 bases from V and 3 bases from J, with 13 bases in between. The CDR3 here is CASTDKTPNQPQHF. CDR3 nucleotide sequence: TGTGCCAGTACTGACAAAACCCCCAATCAGCCCCAGCATTTT.

The J gene is TRBJ1-1, the V gene TRBV28; TRBD1 matches at 9 bases. Looked up from germline, CDR1 is MDHEN and CDR2 is SYDVKM. Trimming at V came to 6 bases and at J to 8 bases, leaving 7 bases not matched to a gene. The CDR3 runs 13 residues. The CDR3 coding sequence is TGTGCCAGCAGCCTAGGGACAGGGCGCGAAGCTTTCTTT. Translation: CASSLGTGREAFF.

The V call is TRBV7-9, the J call TRBJ1-1, with D possibly being TRBD1 (6 bases). V gave up 4 bases and J gave up 0 bases, with 15 bases separating them. The CDR3 length is 16 residues. Germline V lookup: CDR1 SEHNR, CDR2 FQNEAQ (reference sequence). This chain's CDR3 is CASSSGTGIMNTEAFF. The CDR3 DNA reads TGTGCCAGCAGCTCCGGCACAGGGATTATGAACACTGAAGCTTTCTTT.

The chain combines TRBV27 with TRBJ2-7; the D is unclear. This CDR3 is 13 amino acids long. Germline CDR1 MNHEY, CDR2 SMNVEV (reference sequence). V was shortened by 2 bases and J by 3 bases, with 8 bases between the two germline ends. This CDR3 is CASSLTGHYEQYF. The CDR3 DNA follows: TGTGCCAGCAGTTTAACCGGCCACTACGAGCAGTACTTC.

CDR3 DNA: TGTGCCAGCAGCTCAGGGTGGCGCACTGAAGCTTTCTTT. This gives the protein CASSSGWRTEAFF. The chain employs TRBV7-2 and TRBJ1-1, with D possibly TRBD1 on 5 matching bases. Germline CDR1 is SGHTA and CDR2 is FQGNSA. V shed 4 bases and J shed 4 bases, with 10 bases lying between them. The CDR3 spans 13 residues.

The genes are TRBV5-6 and TRBJ1-2, with 8 bases matching TRBD1. V trimming: 2 bases; J trimming: 7 bases; junction bases outside the gene matches: 7. Germline CDR1 and CDR2: SGHDT and YYEEEE. This CDR3 spans 14 amino acids. CDR3 sequence (DNA): TGTGCCAGCAGCTTCGACAGGGGCTTTCGTGGCTACACCTTC. It specifies CASSFDRGFRGYTF.

The V call is TRBV7-8, the J call TRBJ2-6; TRBD1 aligns across 8 bases. V lost 5 bases, J lost 3 bases, and 9 bases stayed unmatched. The CDR3 loop spans 17 amino acids. Per germline, CDR1 SGHVS and CDR2 FQNEAQ. CDR3 DNA sequence: TGTGCCAGCAGCGTTTGGGACAGGTTGAGTGGGGCCAACGTCCTGACTTTC. This sequence encodes CASSVWDRLSGANVLTF.

The chain joins TRBV6-1 to TRBJ2-7, with D possibly being TRBD2 (5 bases). V was cut by 2 bases and J by 5 bases, with 10 bases left in between. This CDR3 has 13 residues. The germline CDR1 and CDR2 sequences are MNHNS and SASEGT. The CDR3 sequence: CASSESGTNEQYF. The CDR3 DNA reads TGTGCCAGCAGTGAATCGGGAACCAACGAGCAGTACTTC.